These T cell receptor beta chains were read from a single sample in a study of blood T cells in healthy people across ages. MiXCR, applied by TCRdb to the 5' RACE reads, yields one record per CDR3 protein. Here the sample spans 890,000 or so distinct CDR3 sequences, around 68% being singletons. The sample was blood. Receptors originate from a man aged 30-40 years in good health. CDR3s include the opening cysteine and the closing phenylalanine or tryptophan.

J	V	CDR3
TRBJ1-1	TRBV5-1	CASSWAGENTEAFF
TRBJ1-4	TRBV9	CASSPRGRSDEKLFF
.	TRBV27	CASSLFSGGLQETQYF
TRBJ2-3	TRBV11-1	CASSPRLRLAGGIQSSTDTQYF
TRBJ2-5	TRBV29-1	CSVGGQQETQYF
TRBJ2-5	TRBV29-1	CSFSPTGQETQYF
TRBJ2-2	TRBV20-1	CSARPTTGGPGELFF
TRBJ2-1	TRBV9	CASSLHGNEQFF
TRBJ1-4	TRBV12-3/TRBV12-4	CASSLRRGNEKLFF
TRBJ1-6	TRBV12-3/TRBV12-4	CASSAPGAVSPLHF
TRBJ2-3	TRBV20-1	CSAPPGGEGRGTDTQYF
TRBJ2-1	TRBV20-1	CSAHWATPYNEQFF
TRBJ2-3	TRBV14	CASSQARKGDTQYF
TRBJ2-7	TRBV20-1	CSARGTSGGYAYEQYF
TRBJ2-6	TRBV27	CASSSVSSGANVLTF
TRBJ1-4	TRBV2	CAGMDEKLFF
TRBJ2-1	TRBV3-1	CASSQMTGSYNEQFF
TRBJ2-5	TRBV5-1	CASSLQTGSGETQYF
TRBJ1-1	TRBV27	CASSWGQTFMNTEAFF
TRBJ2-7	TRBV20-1	CSALSTRNSYEQYF
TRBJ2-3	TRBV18	CASSPLAGDLRDTQYF
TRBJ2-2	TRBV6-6	CASSQQGNTGELFF
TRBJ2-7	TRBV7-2	CASSLVSGTSGEQYF
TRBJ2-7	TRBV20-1	CSAKTVYEQYF
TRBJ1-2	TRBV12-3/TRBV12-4	CASSSRRQGNYGYTF
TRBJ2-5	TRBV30	CAWSPGVQETQYF
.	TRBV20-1	CSAAASTFDEQYF
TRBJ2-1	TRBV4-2	CASSPRTSGGSYNEQFF
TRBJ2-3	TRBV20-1	CSARGLAGADTQYF
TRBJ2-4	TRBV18	CASSPRDSGGAQYF
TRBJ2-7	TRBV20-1	CSASRSGGPNSYEQYF
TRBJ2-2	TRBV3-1	CASSQAPQAGELFF
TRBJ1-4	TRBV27	CASSITGINEKLFF
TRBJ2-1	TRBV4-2	CASSYLGLAGEGEQFF
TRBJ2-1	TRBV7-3	CASSPIQGEQFF
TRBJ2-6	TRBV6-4	CASRDSSGTNALTF
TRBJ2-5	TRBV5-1	CASSLAPIRGAETQYF
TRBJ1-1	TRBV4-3	CASSQPGQGSTEAFF
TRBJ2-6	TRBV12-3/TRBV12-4	CASSLRGGLSGANVLTF
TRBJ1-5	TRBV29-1	CSVPKGINQPQHF
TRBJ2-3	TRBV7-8	CASSLMSGGNTDMQYF
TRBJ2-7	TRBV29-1	CSVRGAIAYEQYF
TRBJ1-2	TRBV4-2	CASSQDDSWENYGYTF
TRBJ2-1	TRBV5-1	CASSLGLAGSGEQFF
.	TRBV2	CASSGVRTGASYEQYF
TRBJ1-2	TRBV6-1	CASTATAANYGYTF
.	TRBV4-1	CASSQGTGDNEQYF
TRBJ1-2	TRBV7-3	CASTLKGYGYTF
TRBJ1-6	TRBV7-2	CASSALTYRLPLHF